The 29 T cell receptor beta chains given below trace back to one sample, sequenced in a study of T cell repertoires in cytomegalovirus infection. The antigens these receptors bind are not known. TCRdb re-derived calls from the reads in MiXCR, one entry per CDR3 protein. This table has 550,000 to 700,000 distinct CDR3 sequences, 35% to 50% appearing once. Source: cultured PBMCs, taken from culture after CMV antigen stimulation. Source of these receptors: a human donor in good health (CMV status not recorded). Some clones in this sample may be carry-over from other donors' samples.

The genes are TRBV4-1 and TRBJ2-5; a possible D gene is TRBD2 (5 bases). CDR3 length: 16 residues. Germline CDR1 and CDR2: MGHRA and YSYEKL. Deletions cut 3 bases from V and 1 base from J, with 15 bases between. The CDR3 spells CASSHPPGRLQETQYF. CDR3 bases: TGCGCCAGCAGCCATCCCCCGGGAAGACTCCAAGAGACCCAGTACTTC.

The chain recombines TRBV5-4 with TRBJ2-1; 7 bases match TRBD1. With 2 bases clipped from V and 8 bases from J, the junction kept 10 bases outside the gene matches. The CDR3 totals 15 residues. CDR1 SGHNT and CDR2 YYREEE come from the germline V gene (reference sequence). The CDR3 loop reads CASSFGDSGVDEQFF. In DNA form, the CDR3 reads TGTGCCAGCAGCTTCGGGGACAGTGGGGTTGATGAGCAGTTCTTC.

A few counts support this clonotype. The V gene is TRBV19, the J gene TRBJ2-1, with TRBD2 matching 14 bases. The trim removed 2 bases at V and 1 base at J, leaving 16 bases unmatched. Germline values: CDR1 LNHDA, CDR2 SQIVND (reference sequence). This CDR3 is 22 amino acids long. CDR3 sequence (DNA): TGTGCCAGTAGTATAAGAGGGGGGTGGGGGACTAGCGGGAGAGGGTCCTACAATGAGCAGTTCTTC. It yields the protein CASSIRGGWGTSGRGSYNEQFF.

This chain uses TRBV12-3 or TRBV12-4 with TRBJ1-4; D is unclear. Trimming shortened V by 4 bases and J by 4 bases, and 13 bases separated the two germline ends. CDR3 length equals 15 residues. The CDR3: CASSSLGSGNEKLFF. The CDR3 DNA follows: TGTGCCAGCAGTTCCCTAGGGAGCGGTAATGAAAAACTGTTTTTT.

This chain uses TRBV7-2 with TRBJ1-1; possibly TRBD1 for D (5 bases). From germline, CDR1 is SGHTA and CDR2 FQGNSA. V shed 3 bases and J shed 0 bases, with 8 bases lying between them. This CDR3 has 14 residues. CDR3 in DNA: TGTGCCAGCAGCTTCCGACAGTTGAACACTGAAGCTTTCTTT. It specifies CASSFRQLNTEAFF.

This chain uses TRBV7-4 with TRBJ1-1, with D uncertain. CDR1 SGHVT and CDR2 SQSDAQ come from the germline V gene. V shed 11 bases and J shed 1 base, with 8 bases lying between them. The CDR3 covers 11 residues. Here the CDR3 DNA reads TGTGCCGGCCGGACGAACACTGAAGCTTTCTTT. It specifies CAGRTNTEAFF.

The CDR3, as DNA: TGTGCCAGCAGTCCCGACTACCCTGCGGATTCACCCCTCCACTTT. Translation: CASSPDYPADSPLHF. The genes are TRBV6-5 and TRBJ1-6; no firm D call. This CDR3 has 15 residues. In germline, CDR1 is MNHEY, CDR2 SVGAGI. Trimming stripped 5 bases from V and 8 bases from J, with 16 bases between.

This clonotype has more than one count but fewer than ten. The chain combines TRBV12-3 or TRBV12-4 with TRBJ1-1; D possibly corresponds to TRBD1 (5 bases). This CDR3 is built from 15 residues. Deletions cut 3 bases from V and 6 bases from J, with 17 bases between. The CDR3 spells CASSFRGAIIAEAFF. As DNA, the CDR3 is TGTGCCAGCAGTTTTCGCGGGGCCATTATCGCTGAAGCTTTCTTT.

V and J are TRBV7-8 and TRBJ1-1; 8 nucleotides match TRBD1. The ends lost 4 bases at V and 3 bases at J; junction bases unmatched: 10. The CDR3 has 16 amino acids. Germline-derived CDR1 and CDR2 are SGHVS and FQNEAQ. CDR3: CASSSDREVRYTEAFF. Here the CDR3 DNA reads TGTGCCAGCAGCTCGGACAGGGAAGTTCGGTACACTGAAGCTTTCTTT.

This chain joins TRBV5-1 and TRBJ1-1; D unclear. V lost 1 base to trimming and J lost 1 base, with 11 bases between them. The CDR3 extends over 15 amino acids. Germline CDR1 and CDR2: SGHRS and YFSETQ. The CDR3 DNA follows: TGCGCCAGCAGCTTGACTTATGGTTCGAACACTGAAGCTTTCTTT. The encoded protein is CASSLTYGSNTEAFF.

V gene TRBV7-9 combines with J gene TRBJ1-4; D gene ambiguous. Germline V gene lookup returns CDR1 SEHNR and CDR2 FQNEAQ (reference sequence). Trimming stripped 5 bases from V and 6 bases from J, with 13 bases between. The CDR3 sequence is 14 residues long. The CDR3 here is CASSLRKRDEKLFF. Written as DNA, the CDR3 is TGTGCCAGCAGCCTGAGAAAGCGTGATGAAAAACTGTTTTTT.

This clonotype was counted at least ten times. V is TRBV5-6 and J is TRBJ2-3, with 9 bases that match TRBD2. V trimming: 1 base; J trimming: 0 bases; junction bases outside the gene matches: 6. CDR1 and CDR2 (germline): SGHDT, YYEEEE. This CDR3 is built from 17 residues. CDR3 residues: CASSLLAGAPSTDTQYF. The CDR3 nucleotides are TGTGCCAGCAGCTTGTTAGCGGGAGCGCCTAGCACAGATACGCAGTATTTT.

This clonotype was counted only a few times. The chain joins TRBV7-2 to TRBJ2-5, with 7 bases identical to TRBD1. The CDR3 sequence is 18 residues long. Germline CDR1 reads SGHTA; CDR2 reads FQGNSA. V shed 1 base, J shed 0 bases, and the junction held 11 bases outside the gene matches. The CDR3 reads CASSLGGQRLSYQETQYF. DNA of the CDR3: TGTGCCAGCAGCTTAGGGGGACAGCGTCTTTCGTACCAAGAGACCCAGTACTTC.

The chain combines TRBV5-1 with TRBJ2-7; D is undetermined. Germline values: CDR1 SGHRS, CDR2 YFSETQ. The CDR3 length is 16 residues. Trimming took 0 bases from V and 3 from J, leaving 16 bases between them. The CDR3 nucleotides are TGCGCCAGCAGCTTGGGCGGTTCGGGTAACTTCTACGAGCAGTACTTC. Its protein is CASSLGGSGNFYEQYF.

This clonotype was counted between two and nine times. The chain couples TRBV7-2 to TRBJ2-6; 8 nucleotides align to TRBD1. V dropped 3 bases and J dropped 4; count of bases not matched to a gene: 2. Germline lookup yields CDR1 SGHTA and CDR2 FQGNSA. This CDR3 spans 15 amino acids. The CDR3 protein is CASSFGTGGANVLTF. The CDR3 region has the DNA TGTGCCAGCAGCTTTGGGACAGGCGGGGCCAACGTCCTGACTTTC.

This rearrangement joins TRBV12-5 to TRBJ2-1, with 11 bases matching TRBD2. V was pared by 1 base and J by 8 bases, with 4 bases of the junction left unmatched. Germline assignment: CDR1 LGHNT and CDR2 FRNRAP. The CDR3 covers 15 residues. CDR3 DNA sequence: TGTGCTAGTGGTTTGGACCTAGCGGGAGGATATGAGCAGTTCTTC. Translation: CASGLDLAGGYEQFF.

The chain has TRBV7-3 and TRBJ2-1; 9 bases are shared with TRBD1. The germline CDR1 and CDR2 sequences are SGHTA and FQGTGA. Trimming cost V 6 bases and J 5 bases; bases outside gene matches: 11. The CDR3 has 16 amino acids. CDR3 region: CASSPNAGTGNNEQFF. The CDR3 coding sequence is TGTGCCAGCAGTCCTAACGCTGGGACAGGGAACAATGAGCAGTTCTTC.

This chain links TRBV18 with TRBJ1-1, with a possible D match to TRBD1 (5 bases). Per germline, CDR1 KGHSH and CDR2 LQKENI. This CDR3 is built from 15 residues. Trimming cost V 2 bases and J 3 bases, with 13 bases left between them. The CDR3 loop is CASSPKGSGDTEAFF. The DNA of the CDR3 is TGTGCCAGCTCACCAAAGGGGTCAGGAGACACTGAAGCTTTCTTT.

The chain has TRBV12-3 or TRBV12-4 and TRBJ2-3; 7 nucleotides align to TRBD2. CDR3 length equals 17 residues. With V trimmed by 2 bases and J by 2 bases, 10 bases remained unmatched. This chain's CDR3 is CASSLIGGRASTDTQYF. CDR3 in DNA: TGTGCCAGCAGTTTAATCGGGGGGAGAGCATCCACAGATACGCAGTATTTT.

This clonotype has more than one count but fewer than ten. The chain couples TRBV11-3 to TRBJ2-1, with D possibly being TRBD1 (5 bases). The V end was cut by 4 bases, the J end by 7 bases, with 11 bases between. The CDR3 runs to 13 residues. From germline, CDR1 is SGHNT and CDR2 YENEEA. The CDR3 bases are TGTGCCAGCAGCTACCAGGCAGGGAATGAGCAGTTCTTC. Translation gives CASSYQAGNEQFF. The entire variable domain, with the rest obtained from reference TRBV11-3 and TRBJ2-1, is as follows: EAGVVQSPRYKIIEKKQPVAFWCNPISGHNTLYWYLQNLGQGPELLIRYENEEAVDDSQLPKDRFSAERLKGVDSTLKIQPAELGDSAVYLCASSYQAGNEQFFGPGTRLTVL.

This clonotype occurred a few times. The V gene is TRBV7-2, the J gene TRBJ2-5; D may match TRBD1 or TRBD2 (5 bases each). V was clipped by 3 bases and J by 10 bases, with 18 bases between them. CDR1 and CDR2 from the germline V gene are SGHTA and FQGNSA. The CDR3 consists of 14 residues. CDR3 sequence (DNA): TGTGCCAGCAGCTTCCTGGGACCGTGGGGGAGCCAGTACTTC. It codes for CASSFLGPWGSQYF.

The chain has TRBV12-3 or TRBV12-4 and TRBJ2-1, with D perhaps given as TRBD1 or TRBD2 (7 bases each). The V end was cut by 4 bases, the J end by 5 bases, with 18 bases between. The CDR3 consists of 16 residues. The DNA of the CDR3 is TGTGCCAGCAGTTACATCAGGGGGGGGCCGAACAATGAGCAGTTCTTC. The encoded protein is CASSYIRGGPNNEQFF.

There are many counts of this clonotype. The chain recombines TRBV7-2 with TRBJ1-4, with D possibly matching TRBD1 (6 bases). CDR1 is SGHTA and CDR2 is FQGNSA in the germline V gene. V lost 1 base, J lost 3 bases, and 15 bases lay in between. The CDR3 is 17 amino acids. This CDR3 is CASSLVGAGAPNEKLFF. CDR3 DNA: TGTGCCAGCAGCTTAGTGGGGGCAGGCGCCCCTAATGAAAAACTGTTTTTT.

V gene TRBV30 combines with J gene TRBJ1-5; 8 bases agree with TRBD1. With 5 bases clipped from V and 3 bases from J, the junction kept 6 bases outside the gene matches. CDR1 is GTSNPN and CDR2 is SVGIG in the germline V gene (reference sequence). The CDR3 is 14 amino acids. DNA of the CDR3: TGTGCCTGGTCCGGGACAGGCTACAATCAGCCCCAGCATTTT. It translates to CAWSGTGYNQPQHF.

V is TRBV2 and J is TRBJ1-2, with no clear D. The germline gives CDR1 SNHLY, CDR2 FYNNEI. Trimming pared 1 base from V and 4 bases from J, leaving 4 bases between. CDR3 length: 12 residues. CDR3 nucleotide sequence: TGTGCCAGCAGTGAAGAGAGCTATGGCTACACCTTC. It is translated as CASSEESYGYTF.

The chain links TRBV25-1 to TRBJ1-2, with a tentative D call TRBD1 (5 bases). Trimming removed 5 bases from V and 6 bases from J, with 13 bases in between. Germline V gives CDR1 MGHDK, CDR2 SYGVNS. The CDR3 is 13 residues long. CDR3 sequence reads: CASSPGTMDGYTF. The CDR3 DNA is TGTGCCAGCAGTCCCGGGACGATGGATGGCTACACCTTC.

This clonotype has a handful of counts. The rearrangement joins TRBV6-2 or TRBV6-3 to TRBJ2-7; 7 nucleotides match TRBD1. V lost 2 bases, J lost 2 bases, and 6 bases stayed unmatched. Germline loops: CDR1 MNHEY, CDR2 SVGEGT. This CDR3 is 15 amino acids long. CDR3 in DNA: TGTGCCAGCAGTTACACCCTGGGACAGACCTACGAGCAGTACTTC. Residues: CASSYTLGQTYEQYF.

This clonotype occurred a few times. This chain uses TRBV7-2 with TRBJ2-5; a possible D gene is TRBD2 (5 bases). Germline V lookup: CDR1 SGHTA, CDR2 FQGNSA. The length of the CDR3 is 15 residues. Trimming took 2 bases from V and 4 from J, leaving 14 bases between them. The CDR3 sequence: CASSLNGIFAETQYF. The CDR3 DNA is TGTGCCAGCAGCTTAAACGGGATTTTCGCAGAGACCCAGTACTTC.

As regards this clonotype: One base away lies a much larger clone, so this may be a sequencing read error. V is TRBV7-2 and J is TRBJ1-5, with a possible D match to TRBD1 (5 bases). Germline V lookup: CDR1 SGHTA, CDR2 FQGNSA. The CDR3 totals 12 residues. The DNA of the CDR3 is TGTGCCAGCAGCCTACAGGCCCAGCCCAAGCATTTT. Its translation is CASSLQAQPKHF.